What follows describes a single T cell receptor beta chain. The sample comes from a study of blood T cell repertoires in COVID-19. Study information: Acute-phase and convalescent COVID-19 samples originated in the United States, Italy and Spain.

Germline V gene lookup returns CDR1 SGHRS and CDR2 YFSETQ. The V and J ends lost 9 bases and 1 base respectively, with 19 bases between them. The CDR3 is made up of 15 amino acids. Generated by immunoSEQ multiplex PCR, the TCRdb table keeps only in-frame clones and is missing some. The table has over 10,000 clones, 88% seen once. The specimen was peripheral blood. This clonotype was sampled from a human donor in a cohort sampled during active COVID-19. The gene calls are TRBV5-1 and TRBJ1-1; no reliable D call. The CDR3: CATRGTFSENTEAFF. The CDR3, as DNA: TGCGCCACCCGGGGAACCTTCAGTGAGAACACTGAAGCTTTCTTT.